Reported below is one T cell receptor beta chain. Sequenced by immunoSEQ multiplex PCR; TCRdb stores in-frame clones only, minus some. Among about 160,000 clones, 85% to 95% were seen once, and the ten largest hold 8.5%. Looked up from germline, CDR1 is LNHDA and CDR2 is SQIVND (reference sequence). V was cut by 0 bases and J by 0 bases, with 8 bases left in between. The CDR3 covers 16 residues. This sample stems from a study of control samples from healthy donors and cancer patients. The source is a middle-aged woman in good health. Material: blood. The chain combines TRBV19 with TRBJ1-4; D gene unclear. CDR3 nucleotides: TGTGCCAGTAGTATAGACATGGCTGCAACTAATGAAAAACTGTTTTTT. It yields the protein CASSIDMAATNEKLFF.